The 23 T cell receptor beta chains below all came from one sample that was sequenced in a study of blood T cell repertoires in COVID-19. This table comes from immunoSEQ multiplex PCR, and its TCRdb copy is limited to in-frame clones, with some not included. Among over 75,000 clones listed, about 82% were seen once. The sample consisted of peripheral blood. These receptors all come from a human donor in a cohort sampled during active COVID-19.

This sequence joins TRBV30 and TRBJ1-2; 10 bases map to TRBD1. J was trimmed by 8 bases and V by 5 bases; bases with no gene match: 2. CDR3 size: 11 residues. Germline V lookup: CDR1 GTSNPN, CDR2 SVGIG (reference sequence). CDR3 nucleotides: TGTGCCTGGTGGGACAGGGGCGGCTACACCTTC. This encodes CAWWDRGGYTF.

This rearrangement joins TRBV5-5 to TRBJ2-5; possible D gene TRBD1, 5 bases. There are 14 residues in the CDR3. The V end was cut by 7 bases, the J end by 3 bases, with 16 bases between. Germline-derived CDR1 and CDR2 are SGHKS and YYEKEE (reference sequence). The CDR3 is CASLVGVGEETQYF. DNA for the CDR3: TGTGCCAGCCTCGTCGGTGTAGGGGAAGAGACCCAGTACTTC.

V gene TRBV9 combines with J gene TRBJ1-6; D unresolved. The V gene lost 4 bases and the J gene lost 0 bases, with 20 bases spanning the gap. CDR1 is SGDLS, CDR2 YYNGEE, per germline. The CDR3 length is 19 residues. This chain's CDR3 is CASSFRWTILSSYNSPLHF. Written as DNA, the CDR3 is TGTGCCAGCAGCTTCCGATGGACTATACTAAGCTCCTATAATTCACCCCTCCACTTT.

This chain connects TRBV12-3 or TRBV12-4 to TRBJ1-5; maybe TRBD1 (5 bases). V was shortened by 5 bases and J by 8 bases, with 10 bases between the two germline ends. The CDR3 is 12 residues long. As DNA, the CDR3 is TGTGCCAGCAGTGCAGGGATGGAGCCCCAGCATTTT. The encoded protein is CASSAGMEPQHF.

V and J are TRBV19 and TRBJ2-7; a possible D gene is TRBD2 (6 bases). CDR1 is LNHDA, CDR2 SQIVND, per germline (reference sequence). Between the trimmed V and J ends, which lost 5 bases and 2 bases, there was a span of 13 bases. CDR3 length equals 14 residues. This CDR3 is CASSRRRGAYEQYF. Here the CDR3 DNA reads TGTGCCAGTAGTCGTCGGCGGGGTGCCTACGAGCAGTACTTC. The full variable domain, in which reference TRBV19 and TRBJ2-7 provide the parts outside the CDR3, is DGGITQSPKYLFRKEGQNVTLSCEQNLNHDAMYWYRQDPGQGLRLIYYSQIVNDFQKGDIAEGYSVSREKKESFPLTVTSAQKNPTAFYLCASSRRRGAYEQYFGPGTRLTVT.

V is TRBV7-9 and J is TRBJ2-1; TRBD2 might be the D (6 bases). Germline V CDR1 and CDR2: SEHNR, FQNEAQ (reference sequence). This CDR3 comprises 14 residues. Trimming took 5 bases from V and 0 from J, leaving 8 bases between them. The CDR3 region has the DNA TGTGCCAGCAGCCCGCGGGGCTCCTACAATGAGCAGTTCTTC. This encodes CASSPRGSYNEQFF.

The table lists this clone with a few counts. V is TRBV2 and J is TRBJ1-5; 7 nucleotides match TRBD1. CDR3 length equals 14 residues. Germline values: CDR1 SNHLY, CDR2 FYNNEI. The V segment lost 7 bases and the J segment 3 bases; nucleotides outside the gene matches: 6. The CDR3 DNA sequence: TGTGCCAGCACAAGGGACAGAAACAATCAGCCCCAGCATTTT. Residues: CASTRDRNNQPQHF.

This clone showed up just a few times. The J gene is TRBJ2-3, the V gene TRBV10-1; 8 bases agree with TRBD2. V trimming: 5 bases; J trimming: 3 bases; junction bases outside the gene matches: 7. There are 15 residues in the CDR3. Germline CDR1 WNHNN, CDR2 SYGVQD (reference sequence). CDR3 coding DNA: TGCGCCAGCAGTCCGGGACTAGGCTCTACAGATACGCAGTATTTT. Translation gives CASSPGLGSTDTQYF.

This chain connects TRBV19 to TRBJ2-3; D gene ambiguous. CDR1 and CDR2 from the germline V gene are LNHDA and SQIVND (reference sequence). CDR3 size: 13 residues. The V end lost 4 bases, the J end lost 6 bases, and 11 bases lay between the germline ends. DNA for the CDR3: TGTGCCAGTAGTAAATCGGTGGGCGATACGCAGTATTTT. Amino acids: CASSKSVGDTQYF.

This sequence joins TRBV15 and TRBJ2-1, with D perhaps TRBD2 (6 bases). The germline V gene encodes CDR1 LNHNV and CDR2 YYDKDF (reference sequence). V gave up 5 bases and J gave up 6 bases, with 17 bases separating them. The CDR3 runs 15 residues. The CDR3 region is CATSARTGRGNEQFF. CDR3 nucleotide sequence: TGTGCCACCAGCGCCAGGACCGGGCGGGGCAATGAGCAGTTCTTC.

The chain links TRBV6-5 to TRBJ1-6; D is perhaps TRBD1 (5 bases). The CDR3 consists of 14 residues. Germline values: CDR1 MNHEY, CDR2 SVGAGI. Trimming left V 7 bases short and J 6 bases short, with 13 bases between. DNA for the CDR3: TGTGCCAGCAATCGGCAGGGTTTTAATTCACCCCTCCACTTT. This encodes CASNRQGFNSPLHF.

The CDR3: CASSQAGQGAGGYTF. The CDR3 DNA reads TGCGCCAGCAGCCAGGCCGGACAGGGGGCGGGTGGCTACACCTTC. The rearrangement joins TRBV4-3 to TRBJ1-2, with TRBD1 matching over 11 bases. CDR3 length: 15 residues. CDR1 and CDR2 (germline): LGHNA, YSLEER. With 3 bases clipped from V and 7 bases from J, the junction kept 7 bases outside the gene matches.

The rearrangement joins TRBV5-8 to TRBJ2-3; D unresolved. V was pared by 3 bases and J by 0 bases, with 14 bases between. Germline-derived CDR1 and CDR2 are SGHTS and YDEGEE. CDR3 length equals 16 residues. The CDR3 spells CASSSGSSPSTDTQYF. The CDR3 nucleotides are TGTGCCAGCAGCTCCGGGTCTTCGCCTAGCACAGATACGCAGTATTTT.

This chain connects TRBV6-5 to TRBJ2-3, with 8 bases aligning to TRBD1. This CDR3 is built from 16 residues. Germline V gene sequence: CDR1 MNHEY, CDR2 SVGAGI. Trimming took 2 bases from V and 3 from J; bases not matched to a gene: 7. This CDR3 reads CASSYPQGGRTDTQYF. CDR3 sequence (DNA): TGTGCCAGCAGTTACCCACAGGGGGGACGAACAGATACGCAGTATTTT.

This chain connects TRBV7-2 to TRBJ2-4; TRBD2 agrees at 8 bases. The CDR3 extends over 17 amino acids. Germline V gene lookup returns CDR1 SGHTA and CDR2 FQGNSA. V lost 5 bases to trimming and J lost 2 bases; unmatched junction nucleotides: 11. In DNA form, the CDR3 reads TGTGCCAGCAGCCCGCCCCGGTCGGGAGGGCCCAAAAACATTCAGTACTTC. This gives the protein CASSPPRSGGPKNIQYF.

In its sample, this clone was seen once. The rearrangement links TRBV7-2 to TRBJ2-3, with 10 bases identical to TRBD2. Germline CDR1 reads SGHTA; CDR2 reads FQGNSA. The V gene end was trimmed by 0 bases and the J gene end by 4 bases; junction bases not matched to a gene: 7. This CDR3 contains 17 residues. The CDR3 sequence: CASSLASGRFFADTQYF. For the CDR3, the DNA is TGTGCCAGCAGCTTAGCTAGCGGGAGGTTTTTCGCAGATACGCAGTATTTT. Combining the CDR3 with reference TRBV7-2 and TRBJ2-3 gives the whole variable domain GAGVSQSPSNKVTEKGKDVELRCDPISGHTALYWYRQSLGQGLEFLIYFQGNSAPDKSGLPSDRFSAERTGGSVSTLTIQRTQQEDSAVYLCASSLASGRFFADTQYFGPGTRLTVL.

The gene calls are TRBV5-1 and TRBJ2-7; 8 nucleotides align to TRBD1. In germline, CDR1 is SGHRS, CDR2 YFSETQ. Losses at the gene ends were 5 bases for V and 3 bases for J; bases not matched to a gene: 7. The CDR3 consists of 14 residues. The CDR3 DNA reads as TGCGCCAGCAGAGATCAGGGGGCAGACTACGAGCAGTACTTC. Encoded protein: CASRDQGADYEQYF.

The chain employs TRBV6-1 and TRBJ2-1; no reliable D call. The germline CDR1 and CDR2 sequences are MNHNS and SASEGT. The V end was cut by 3 bases, the J end by 4 bases, with 4 bases between. The CDR3 is 12 amino acids. The CDR3 DNA reads TGTGCCAGCAGTGACAATTACAATGAGCAGTTCTTC. Its translation is CASSDNYNEQFF.

The gene calls are TRBV5-8 and TRBJ1-5; TRBD1 matches at 9 bases. The CDR3 covers 15 residues. CDR1 and CDR2 (germline): SGHTS, YDEGEE. V was clipped by 6 bases and J by 0 bases; unmatched bases: 4. CDR3 region: CASNPDRGSNQPQHF. Here the CDR3 DNA reads TGTGCCAGCAACCCGGACAGGGGTAGCAATCAGCCCCAGCATTTT. The variable domain in full, with the rest retrieved from reference TRBV5-8 and TRBJ1-5, is EAGVTQSPTHLIKTRGQQATLRCSPISGHTSVYWYQQALGLGLQFLLWYDEGEERNRGNFPPRFSGRQFPNYSSELNVNALELEDSALYLCASNPDRGSNQPQHFGDGTRLSIL.

The chain combines TRBV6-2 or TRBV6-3 with TRBJ2-7; 9 bases are a match to TRBD1. The junction had 8 bases not matched to a gene; V was cut back by 2 bases and J by 6 bases. CDR1 is MNHEY, CDR2 SVGEGT, per germline. This CDR3 region has 15 residues. CDR3 DNA: TGTGCCAGCAGTTACGGGGGACAGGGTTGGACCGAGCAGTACTTC. Its translation is CASSYGGQGWTEQYF.

A few counts support this clone. The chain links TRBV24-1 to TRBJ2-1, with 8 bases matching TRBD1. Per germline, CDR1 KGHDR and CDR2 SFDVKD. Germline trimming cut 4 bases from V and 5 bases from J; bases unmatched to any gene: 6. The CDR3 is 15 residues long. This chain's CDR3 is CATSETGGLNNEQFF. CDR3 nucleotides: TGTGCCACCAGTGAAACAGGGGGGCTCAACAATGAGCAGTTCTTC.

CDR3 DNA sequence: TGTGCCAGTAGTCCGGGACAGGGTATCTATGGCTACACCTTC. This translates into CASSPGQGIYGYTF. The chain combines TRBV19 with TRBJ1-2; 9 positions agree with TRBD1. This CDR3 spans 14 amino acids. Trimming cost V 5 bases and J 4 bases; bases outside gene matches: 5. CDR1 and CDR2 (germline): LNHDA, SQIVND (reference sequence).

V is TRBV6-1 and J is TRBJ2-1; TRBD1 aligns across 7 bases. This CDR3 is built from 13 residues. Germline CDR1 reads MNHNS; CDR2 reads SASEGT. V was clipped by 2 bases and J by 10 bases; unmatched bases: 5. CDR3 in DNA: TGTGCCAGCAGTGAAATGGGACAGATAGAGCAGTTCTTC. This sequence encodes CASSEMGQIEQFF.